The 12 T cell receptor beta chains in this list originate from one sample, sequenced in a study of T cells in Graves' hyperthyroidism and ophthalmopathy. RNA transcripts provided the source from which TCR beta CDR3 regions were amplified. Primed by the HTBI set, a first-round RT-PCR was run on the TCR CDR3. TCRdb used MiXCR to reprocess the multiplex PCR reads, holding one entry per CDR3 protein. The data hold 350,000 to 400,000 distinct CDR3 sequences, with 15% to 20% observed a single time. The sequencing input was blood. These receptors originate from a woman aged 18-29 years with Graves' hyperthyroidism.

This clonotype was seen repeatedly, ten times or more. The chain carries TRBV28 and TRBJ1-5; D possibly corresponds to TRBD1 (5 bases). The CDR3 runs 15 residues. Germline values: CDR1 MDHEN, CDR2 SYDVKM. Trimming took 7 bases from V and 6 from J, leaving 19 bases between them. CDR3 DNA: TGTGCCAGCATACTCCAGGGACGGGGCAGTCAGCCCCAGCATTTT. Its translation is CASILQGRGSQPQHF. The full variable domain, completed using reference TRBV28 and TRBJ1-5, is DVKVTQSSRYLVKRTGEKVFLECVQDMDHENMFWYRQDPGLGLRLIYFSYDVKMKEKGDIPEGYSVSREKKERFSLILESASTNQTSMYLCASILQGRGSQPQHFGDGTRLSIL.

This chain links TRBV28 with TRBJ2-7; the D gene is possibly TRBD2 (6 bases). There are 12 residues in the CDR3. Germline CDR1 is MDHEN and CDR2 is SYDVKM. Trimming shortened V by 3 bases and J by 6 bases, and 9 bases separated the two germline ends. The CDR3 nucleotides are TGTGCCAGCAGTTTCGCGGGAAGCGAGCAGTACTTC. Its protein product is CASSFAGSEQYF.

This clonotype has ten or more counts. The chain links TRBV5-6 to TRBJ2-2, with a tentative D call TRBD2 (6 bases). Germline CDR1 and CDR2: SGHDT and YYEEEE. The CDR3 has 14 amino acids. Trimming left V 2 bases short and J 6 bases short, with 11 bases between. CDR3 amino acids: CASSFSGLPGELFF. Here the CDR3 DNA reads TGTGCCAGCAGCTTTAGCGGACTTCCCGGGGAGCTGTTTTTT.

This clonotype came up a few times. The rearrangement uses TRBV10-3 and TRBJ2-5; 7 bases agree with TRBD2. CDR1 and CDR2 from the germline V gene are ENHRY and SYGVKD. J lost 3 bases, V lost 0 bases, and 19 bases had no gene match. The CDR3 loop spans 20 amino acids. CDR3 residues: CAISESHRLRQRGEKETQYF. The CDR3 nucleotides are TGTGCCATCAGTGAGTCTCACCGACTCCGACAGCGGGGTGAGAAAGAGACCCAGTACTTC.

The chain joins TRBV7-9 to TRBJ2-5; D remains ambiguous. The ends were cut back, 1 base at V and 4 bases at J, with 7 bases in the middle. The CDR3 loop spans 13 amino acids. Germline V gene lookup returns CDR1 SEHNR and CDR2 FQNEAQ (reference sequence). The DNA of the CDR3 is TGTGCCAGCAGCTTAGACCAGCTAGAGACCCAGTACTTC. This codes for CASSLDQLETQYF.

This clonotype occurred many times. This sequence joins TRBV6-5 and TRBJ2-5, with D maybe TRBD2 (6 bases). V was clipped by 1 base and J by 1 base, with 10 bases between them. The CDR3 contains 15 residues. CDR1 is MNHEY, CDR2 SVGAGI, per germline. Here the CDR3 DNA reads TGTGCCAGCAGTTACTTCCCGACTAGCCAAGAGACCCAGTACTTC. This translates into CASSYFPTSQETQYF.

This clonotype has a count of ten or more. The CDR3 coding sequence is TGTGCCAGCAGCTTATGGGTGGGGGAGACCCAGTACTTC. Translation gives CASSLWVGETQYF. The rearrangement links TRBV7-3 to TRBJ2-5, with D hard to call. With 2 bases removed from V and 5 bases from J, the gap between germline ends came to 9 bases. The CDR3 extends over 13 amino acids. In germline, CDR1 is SGHTA, CDR2 FQGTGA.

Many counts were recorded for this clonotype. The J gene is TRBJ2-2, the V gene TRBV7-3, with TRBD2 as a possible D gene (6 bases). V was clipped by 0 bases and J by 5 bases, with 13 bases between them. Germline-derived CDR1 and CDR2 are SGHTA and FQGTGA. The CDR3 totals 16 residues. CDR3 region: CASSLTAGRSTGELFF. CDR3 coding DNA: TGTGCCAGCAGCTTAACCGCAGGGAGGTCGACCGGGGAGCTGTTTTTT.

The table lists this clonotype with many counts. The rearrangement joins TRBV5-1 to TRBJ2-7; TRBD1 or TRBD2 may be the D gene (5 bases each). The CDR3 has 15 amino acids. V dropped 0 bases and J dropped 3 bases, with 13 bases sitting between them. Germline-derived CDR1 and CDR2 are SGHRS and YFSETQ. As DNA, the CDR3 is TGCGCCAGCAGCTTGGCCCGGGACCTAGTCTACGAGCAGTACTTC. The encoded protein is CASSLARDLVYEQYF.

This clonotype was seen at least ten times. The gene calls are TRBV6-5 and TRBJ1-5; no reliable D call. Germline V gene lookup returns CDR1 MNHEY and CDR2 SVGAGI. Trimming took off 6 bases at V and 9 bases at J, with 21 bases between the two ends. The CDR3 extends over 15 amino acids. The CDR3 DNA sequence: TGTGCCAGCAGGCCTATGAAGTGGAACGGGATGCCCCAGCATTTT. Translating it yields CASRPMKWNGMPQHF.

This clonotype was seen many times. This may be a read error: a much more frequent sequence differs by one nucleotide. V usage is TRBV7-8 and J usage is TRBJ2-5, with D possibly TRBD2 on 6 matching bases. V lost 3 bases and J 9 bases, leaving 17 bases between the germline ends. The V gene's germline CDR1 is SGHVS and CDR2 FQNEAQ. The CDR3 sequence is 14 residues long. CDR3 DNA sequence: TGTGCCAGCAGCTTCCACTTTCGTTGGGAGGCCCAGTACTTC. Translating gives CASSFHFRWEAQYF.

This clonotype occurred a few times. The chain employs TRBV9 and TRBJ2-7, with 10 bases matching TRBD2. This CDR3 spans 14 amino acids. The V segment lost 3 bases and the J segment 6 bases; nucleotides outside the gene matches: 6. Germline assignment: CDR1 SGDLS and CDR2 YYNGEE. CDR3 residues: CASSDGTSVAEQYF. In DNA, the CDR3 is TGTGCCAGCAGCGACGGGACTAGCGTGGCCGAGCAGTACTTC.